Shown below are 3 T cell receptor beta chains from a single sample sequenced in a study of T cell responses to AZD1222 COVID-19 vaccine. The protocol was immunoSEQ multiplex PCR, while the TCRdb copy is restricted to in-frame clones and leaves out a portion. The sample lists roughly 150,000 clones, approximately 93% occurring once. This specimen consisted of peripheral blood, obtained 28 days after the second AZD1222 dose. These receptors came from an adult who received the AZD1222 COVID-19 vaccine.

This clone was seen a handful of times. This chain links TRBV6-4 with TRBJ2-5, with D unresolved. This CDR3 contains 15 residues. Trimming removed 3 bases at V and 1 base at J, with 12 bases between. CDR1 is MRHNA and CDR2 is SNTAGT in the germline V gene. CDR3 amino acids: CASSETASGQETQYF. CDR3 bases: TGTGCCAGCAGTGAGACTGCGTCAGGCCAAGAGACCCAGTACTTC.

The chain has TRBV7-9 and TRBJ2-7; the D is unclear. Germline CDR1 and CDR2: SEHNR and FQNEAQ (reference sequence). V lost 2 bases and J lost 5, with 13 bases in between. The CDR3 is 14 amino acids. CDR3: CASSLSIGSHEQYF. The CDR3 DNA sequence: TGTGCCAGCAGCTTAAGTATCGGGTCCCACGAGCAGTACTTC.

The V call is TRBV11-2, the J call TRBJ2-7; D possibly corresponds to TRBD1 (5 bases). CDR1 and CDR2 (germline): SGHAT, FQNNGV. V was shortened by 5 bases and J by 5 bases, with 28 bases between the two germline ends. The CDR3 contains 18 residues. Here the CDR3 reads CASSRGARPRDFGNEQYF. The CDR3 DNA follows: TGTGCCAGCAGCCGTGGGGCCAGGCCCAGAGATTTTGGCAACGAGCAGTACTTC.